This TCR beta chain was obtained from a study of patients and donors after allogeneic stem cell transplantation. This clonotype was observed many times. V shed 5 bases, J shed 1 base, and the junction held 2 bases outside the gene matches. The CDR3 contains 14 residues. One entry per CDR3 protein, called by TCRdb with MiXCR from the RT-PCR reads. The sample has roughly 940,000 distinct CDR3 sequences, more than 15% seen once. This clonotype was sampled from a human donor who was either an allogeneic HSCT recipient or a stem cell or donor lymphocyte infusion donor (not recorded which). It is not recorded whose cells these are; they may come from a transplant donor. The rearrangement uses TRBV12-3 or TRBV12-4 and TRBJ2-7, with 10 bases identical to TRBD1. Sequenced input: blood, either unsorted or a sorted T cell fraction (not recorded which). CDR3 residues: CASSGDRGSYEQYF. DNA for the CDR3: TGTGCCAGCAGTGGGGACAGGGGATCCTACGAGCAGTACTTC.